The present T cell receptor (beta chain) was sequenced within a study of T cells in Graves' hyperthyroidism and ophthalmopathy. Using RNA transcripts as the source, TCR beta CDR3 regions were amplified. HTBI primers drove first-round RT-PCR of the TCR CDR3. Each CDR3 protein is one row after TCRdb ran MiXCR on the multiplex PCR reads. The profile covers a few hundred thousand distinct CDR3 sequences, with approximately 15% appearing a single time and 5% to 6% taken by the ten largest. This clonotype has a count of ten or more. The germline CDR1 and CDR2 sequences are SGHTA and FQGNSA. The length of the CDR3 is 16 residues. With 4 bases removed from V and 6 bases from J, the gap between germline ends came to 21 bases.

The sequenced sample consisted of blood. The receptor's source is a woman between 18 and 29 years old with Graves' hyperthyroidism. V is TRBV7-2 and J is TRBJ1-1, with D hard to call. In DNA form, the CDR3 reads TGTGCCAGCAGCTCCTCATTTAGAACAGACTTATCTGAAGCTTTCTTT. It yields the protein CASSSSFRTDLSEAFF.